A single sample is the source of the 28 T cell receptor beta chains below, sequenced in a study of blood T cell repertoires in COVID-19. The table came from immunoSEQ multiplex PCR; TCRdb's copy has only in-frame clones and leaves some out. The table lists roughly 330,000 clones, 87% of them singletons. Sequencing was performed on peripheral blood. The origin of the receptors is a man in his thirties or forties with COVID-19, enrolled during active disease.

V is TRBV5-4 and J is TRBJ2-5, with TRBD1 identical over 9 bases. This CDR3 region has 14 residues. CDR1 and CDR2 (germline): SGHNT, YYREEE (reference sequence). Trimming at V came to 3 bases and at J to 1 base, leaving 1 base not matched to a gene. CDR3 in amino acids: CASSSTGGQETQYF. The CDR3 DNA sequence: TGTGCCAGCAGCTCGACAGGGGGCCAAGAGACCCAGTACTTC. The full variable domain, with the rest looked up from reference TRBV5-4 and TRBJ2-5, is ETGVTQSPTHLIKTRGQQVTLRCSSQSGHNTVSWYQQALGQGPQFIFQYYREEENGRGNFPPRFSGLQFPNYSSELNVNALELDDSALYLCASSSTGGQETQYFGPGTRLLVL.

V gene TRBV27 combines with J gene TRBJ2-1, with D tentatively TRBD2 (5 bases). CDR3 size: 14 residues. Trimming took 5 bases from V and 10 from J, leaving 18 bases between them. Germline V CDR1 and CDR2: MNHEY, SMNVEV (reference sequence). The CDR3, as DNA: TGTGCCAGCAGTCCCCAACCGAGCGGTTGGGAGCAGTTCTTC. Translating gives CASSPQPSGWEQFF.

The chain is built from TRBV10-3 and TRBJ2-1; 13 bases fit TRBD2. Germline values: CDR1 ENHRY, CDR2 SYGVKD. The CDR3 spans 16 residues. The V and J ends lost 10 bases and 1 base, in that order; junction bases with no gene match: 7. The DNA of the CDR3 is TGTGCCAGCGGACTAGCGGGAGCTCGTTCCTACAATGAGCAGTTCTTC. Translating it yields CASGLAGARSYNEQFF.

The V gene is TRBV27, the J gene TRBJ1-5; 10 nucleotides agree with TRBD1. V lost 5 bases, J lost 3 bases, and 19 bases stayed unmatched. This CDR3 spans 20 amino acids. From germline, CDR1 is MNHEY and CDR2 SMNVEV (reference sequence). The CDR3 DNA reads TGTGCCAGCAGTACCCGGGGGTATTTTGGGGGACAGGGGAACAATCAGCCCCAGCATTTT. Amino acids: CASSTRGYFGGQGNNQPQHF.

J is TRBJ1-3 and V is TRBV2, with D hard to call. V dropped 6 bases and J dropped 3 bases, with 15 bases sitting between them. Germline CDR1 and CDR2: SNHLY and FYNNEI. This CDR3 region has 15 residues. In nucleotides, the CDR3 is TGTGCCAGCAGCGTCGGCCGACTCTTTGGAAACACCATATATTTT. It codes for CASSVGRLFGNTIYF.

The J gene is TRBJ2-1, the V gene TRBV19; tentatively, D is TRBD2 (6 bases). The CDR3 is 13 amino acids. CDR1 is LNHDA and CDR2 is SQIVND in the germline V gene (reference sequence). V dropped 6 bases and J dropped 7 bases, with 13 bases sitting between them. In nucleotides, the CDR3 is TGTGCCAGTAGCGACGGGGGTGTGAATGAGCAGTTCTTC. Translation gives CASSDGGVNEQFF.

The chain has TRBV2 and TRBJ2-7; TRBD1 matches 9 bases. Trimming at V came to 8 bases and at J to 6 bases, leaving 8 bases not matched to a gene. Germline CDR1 reads SNHLY; CDR2 reads FYNNEI. The CDR3 is 13 amino acids. Here the CDR3 reads CASYGTGFGEQYF. CDR3 DNA sequence: TGTGCCAGCTACGGGACAGGGTTCGGCGAGCAGTACTTC.

The chain is built from TRBV29-1 and TRBJ2-5; 9 positions match TRBD1. The trim removed 8 bases at V and 4 bases at J, leaving 8 bases unmatched. The CDR3 contains 13 residues. CDR1 is SQVTM and CDR2 is ANQGSEA in the germline V gene. In nucleotides, the CDR3 is TGCAGCCAATCACAGGGGGCGCGAGAGACCCAGTACTTC. It is translated as CSQSQGARETQYF.

This rearrangement joins TRBV5-1 to TRBJ2-7; TRBD1 might be the D (5 bases). V lost 3 bases, J lost 5 bases, and 12 bases lay in between. Germline V lookup: CDR1 SGHRS, CDR2 YFSETQ. The CDR3 sequence is 13 residues long. CDR3 in DNA: TGCGCCAGCAGCTCAGGGCTTAGTGACGAGCAGTACTTC. It yields the protein CASSSGLSDEQYF.

J is TRBJ1-3 and V is TRBV18; 8 bases agree with TRBD1. Trimming took 3 bases from V and 3 from J; bases not matched to a gene: 4. This CDR3 has 15 residues. CDR1 is KGHSH, CDR2 LQKENI, per germline. The CDR3 here is CASSPQGADGNTIYF. CDR3 nucleotide sequence: TGTGCCAGCTCACCCCAGGGGGCTGATGGAAACACCATATATTTT. The full variable domain, its missing parts supplied by reference TRBV18 and TRBJ1-3, is NAGVMQNPRHLVRRRGQEARLRCSPMKGHSHVYWYRQLPEEGLKFMVYLQKENIIDESGMPKERFSAEFPKEGPSILRIQQVVRGDSAAYFCASSPQGADGNTIYFGEGSWLTVV.

The V call is TRBV4-3, the J call TRBJ1-3; perhaps TRBD1 as D (6 bases). The ends were cut back, 0 bases at V and 8 bases at J, with 14 bases in the middle. The CDR3 consists of 15 residues. Germline assignment: CDR1 LGHNA and CDR2 YSLEER. CDR3 coding DNA: TGCGCCAGCAGCCAAGATAGGGGGGGCGCGGACACCATATATTTT. Translating gives CASSQDRGGADTIYF.

The V gene is TRBV5-4, the J gene TRBJ1-2; 7 bases map to TRBD1. This CDR3 contains 15 residues. The V gene's germline CDR1 is SGHNT and CDR2 YYREEE (reference sequence). V lost 5 bases, J lost 4 bases, and 11 bases stayed unmatched. This CDR3 reads CASRRTGTEVYGYTF. As DNA, the CDR3 is TGTGCCAGCAGGCGAACCGGGACAGAAGTCTATGGCTACACCTTC.

The CDR3: CASRTTAPRAQYF. CDR3 nucleotides: TGTGCCAGCAGGACAACAGCTCCGAGGGCCCAGTACTTC. The rearrangement uses TRBV25-1 and TRBJ2-5; D might be TRBD2 (5 bases). Trimming left V 6 bases short and J 9 bases short, with 17 bases between. CDR1 and CDR2 (germline): MGHDK, SYGVNS. The CDR3 consists of 13 residues.

The genes are TRBV27 and TRBJ1-2; D possibly corresponds to TRBD1 (5 bases). The germline CDR1 and CDR2 sequences are MNHEY and SMNVEV (reference sequence). Deletions cut 1 base from V and 0 bases from J, with 15 bases between. The CDR3 has 17 residues. CDR3 bases: TGTGCCAGCAGTTTATGGGGGGGGGAGAAAGCTAACTATGGCTACACCTTC. This sequence encodes CASSLWGGEKANYGYTF.

The CDR3 sequence is CASIGGGSPLYEQYF. CDR3 sequence (DNA): TGTGCCAGCATCGGGGGGGGATCCCCACTCTACGAGCAGTACTTC. The chain joins TRBV28 to TRBJ2-7; 8 nucleotides align to TRBD2. Germline V gives CDR1 MDHEN, CDR2 SYDVKM. Trimming removed 7 bases from V and 3 bases from J; junction bases left unmatched: 11. The CDR3 runs 15 residues.

This clone was seen a single time. The chain links TRBV7-9 to TRBJ1-5, with TRBD1 matching 9 bases. V trimming: 4 bases; J trimming: 6 bases; junction bases outside the gene matches: 10. The CDR3 covers 16 residues. In germline, CDR1 is SEHNR, CDR2 FQNEAQ (reference sequence). CDR3 region: CASSSGQGLFVQPQHF. CDR3 nucleotides: TGTGCCAGCAGCTCCGGACAGGGGCTTTTCGTTCAGCCCCAGCATTTT. Complete variable domain (other parts from reference TRBV7-9 and TRBJ1-5): DTGVSQNPRHKITKRGQNVTFRCDPISEHNRLYWYRQTLGQGPEFLTYFQNEAQLEKSRLLSDRFSAERPKGSFSTLEIQRTEQGDSAMYLCASSSGQGLFVQPQHFGDGTRLSIL.

This chain joins TRBV3-1 (or the pseudogene TRBV3-2) and TRBJ1-6; a weak D match, TRBD1 (5 bases). The CDR3 runs 15 residues. The germline V and J ends were trimmed by 3 bases and 5 bases, with 11 bases remaining between them. Germline V gives CDR1 LGHDT, CDR2 YNNKEL (reference sequence). The CDR3 spells CASSHKDSHNSPLHF. As DNA, the CDR3 is TGTGCCAGCAGCCATAAAGACAGTCATAATTCACCCCTCCACTTT.

V gene TRBV5-1 combines with J gene TRBJ1-5; 7 bases are a match to TRBD1. Germline V gives CDR1 SGHRS, CDR2 YFSETQ. Germline trimming cut 4 bases from V and 0 bases from J; bases unmatched to any gene: 4. CDR3 length equals 15 residues. The CDR3 reads CASSPGTDSNQPQHF. The CDR3 DNA sequence: TGCGCCAGCAGCCCCGGGACAGATAGCAATCAGCCCCAGCATTTT.

V usage is TRBV6-2 or TRBV6-3 and J usage is TRBJ2-3, with 15 bases lining up with TRBD2. The CDR3 runs 18 residues. Per the germline V gene, CDR1 is MNHEY and CDR2 is SVGEGT. The J segment lost 3 bases and the V segment lost 0 bases, leaving 4 bases of the junction unmatched. In DNA form, the CDR3 reads TGTGCCAGCAGTTACTCTTGGACTAGCGGGGGGGCAACAGATACGCAGTATTTT. Its translation: CASSYSWTSGGATDTQYF.

This clone was observed a handful of times. The chain uses TRBV3-1 (or the pseudogene TRBV3-2) and TRBJ2-3; TRBD2 aligns across 15 bases. V gave up 4 bases and J gave up 1 base; unmatched junction bases: 6. The germline CDR1 and CDR2 sequences are LGHDT and YNNKEL (reference sequence). The CDR3 extends over 18 amino acids. The CDR3 spells CASSPEGLAGGGTDTQYF. CDR3 DNA sequence: TGTGCCAGCAGCCCGGAGGGACTAGCGGGAGGAGGCACAGATACGCAGTATTTT.

The genes are TRBV7-8 and TRBJ2-7; D gene unclear. CDR1 is SGHVS and CDR2 is FQNEAQ in the germline V gene. The CDR3 runs to 13 residues. V shed 0 bases and J shed 4 bases, with 7 bases lying between them. The DNA for the CDR3 is TGTGCCAGCAGCTTAGCCGACACGTACGAGCAGTACTTC. Translation: CASSLADTYEQYF. Combining the CDR3 with reference TRBV7-8 and TRBJ2-7 gives the whole variable domain GAGVSQSPRYKVAKRGQDVALRCDPISGHVSLFWYQQALGQGPEFLTYFQNEAQLDKSGLPSDRFFAERPEGSVSTLKIQRTQQEDSAVYLCASSLADTYEQYFGPGTRLTVT.

This rearrangement joins TRBV4-1 to TRBJ2-3, with a weak D call TRBD2 (5 bases). The CDR3 is 13 amino acids. Germline loops: CDR1 MGHRA, CDR2 YSYEKL. Trimming removed 10 bases at V and 5 bases at J, with 16 bases between. The CDR3, as DNA: TGCGCCACCGGGGAAATCCGCGGAGATACGCAGTATTTT. This sequence encodes CATGEIRGDTQYF.

The V call is TRBV25-1, the J call TRBJ1-4, with TRBD1 matching over 8 bases. The germline CDR1 and CDR2 sequences are MGHDK and SYGVNS. The CDR3 has 14 amino acids. With 5 bases clipped from V and 2 bases from J, the junction kept 1 base outside the gene matches. The CDR3 DNA reads TGTGCCAGCAGTCCAGGGGGCACTAATGAAAAACTGTTTTTT. The encoded protein is CASSPGGTNEKLFF.

This clone showed up just once. The rearrangement links TRBV18 to TRBJ1-1; D unclear. This CDR3 comprises 16 residues. Looked up from germline, CDR1 is KGHSH and CDR2 is LQKENI. With 6 bases removed from V and 4 bases from J, the gap between germline ends came to 21 bases. The chain's CDR3 is CASSPGIDGKGTEAFF. Written as DNA, the CDR3 is TGTGCCAGCTCGCCGGGAATTGATGGTAAAGGCACTGAAGCTTTCTTT.

The chain couples TRBV6-5 to TRBJ1-2; TRBD1 might be the D (6 bases). Trimming took off 6 bases at V and 3 bases at J, with 17 bases between the two ends. The CDR3 sequence is 15 residues long. CDR1 and CDR2 from the germline V gene are MNHEY and SVGAGI. CDR3 DNA: TGTGCCAGCAGCGGGGGGCAGGATTATCACTATGGCTACACCTTC. Translated: CASSGGQDYHYGYTF.

The chain recombines TRBV11-2 with TRBJ1-6, with TRBD1 as a possible D gene (5 bases). The length of the CDR3 is 14 residues. CDR1 and CDR2 from the germline V gene are SGHAT and FQNNGV. The V end lost 8 bases, the J end lost 8 bases, and 16 bases lay between the germline ends. The CDR3: CASRAAGFDSPLHF. DNA for the CDR3: TGTGCCAGCCGTGCGGCAGGGTTCGATTCACCCCTCCACTTT.

This chain uses TRBV7-2 with TRBJ1-2; D is unclear. Germline CDR1 reads SGHTA; CDR2 reads FQGNSA. The CDR3 loop spans 15 amino acids. V lost 1 base and J lost 8, with 17 bases in between. CDR3 amino acids: CASSLGEGAGVGYTF. In nucleotides, the CDR3 is TGTGCCAGCAGCTTAGGTGAGGGAGCTGGAGTGGGCTACACCTTC.

The chain couples TRBV7-3 to TRBJ2-2; D possibly corresponds to TRBD2 (5 bases). This CDR3 is 15 amino acids long. Trimming stripped 2 bases from V and 4 bases from J, with 11 bases between. Germline V gene sequence: CDR1 SGHTA, CDR2 FQGTGA. In nucleotides, the CDR3 is TGTGCCAGCAGCTTACCAGCCGGGGTCACCGGGGAGCTGTTTTTT. Translation: CASSLPAGVTGELFF.